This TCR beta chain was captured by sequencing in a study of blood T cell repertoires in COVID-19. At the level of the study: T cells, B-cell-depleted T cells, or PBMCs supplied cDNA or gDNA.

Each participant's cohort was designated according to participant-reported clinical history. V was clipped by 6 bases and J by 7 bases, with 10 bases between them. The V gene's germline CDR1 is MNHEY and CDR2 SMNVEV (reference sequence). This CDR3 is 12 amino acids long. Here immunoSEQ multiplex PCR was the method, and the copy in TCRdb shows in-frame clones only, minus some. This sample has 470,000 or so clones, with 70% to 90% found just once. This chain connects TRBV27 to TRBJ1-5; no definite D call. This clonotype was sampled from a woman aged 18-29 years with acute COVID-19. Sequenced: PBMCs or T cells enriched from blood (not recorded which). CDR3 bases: TGTGCCAGCAGGGAGGGAAGACAGCCCCAGCATTTT. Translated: CASREGRQPQHF.